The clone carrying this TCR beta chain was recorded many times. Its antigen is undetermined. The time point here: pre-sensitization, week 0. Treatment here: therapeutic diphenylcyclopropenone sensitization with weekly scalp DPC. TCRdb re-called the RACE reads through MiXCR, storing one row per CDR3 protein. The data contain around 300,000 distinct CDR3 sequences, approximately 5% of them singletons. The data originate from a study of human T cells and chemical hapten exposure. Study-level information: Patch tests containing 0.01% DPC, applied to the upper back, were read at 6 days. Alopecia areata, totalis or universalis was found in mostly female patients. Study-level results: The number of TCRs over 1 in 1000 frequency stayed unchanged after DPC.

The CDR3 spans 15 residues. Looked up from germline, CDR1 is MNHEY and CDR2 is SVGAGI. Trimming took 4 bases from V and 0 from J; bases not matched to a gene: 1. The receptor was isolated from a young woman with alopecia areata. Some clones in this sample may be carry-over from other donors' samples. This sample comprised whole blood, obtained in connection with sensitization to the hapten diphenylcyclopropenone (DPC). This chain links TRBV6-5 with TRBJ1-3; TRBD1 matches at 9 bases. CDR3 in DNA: TGTGCCAGCAGTTCGACAGGGGGCTCTGGAAACACCATATATTTT. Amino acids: CASSSTGGSGNTIYF.